The clone carrying this T cell receptor beta chain has just a few counts. Its cognate antigen is unknown. The data are from a study of regulatory T cells in long-lasting Graves disease. Study-level findings and limits: Patients with persistent Graves' had lower TCR diversity than newly diagnosed patients. Analyses excluded thyroid tissue, covering peripheral blood alone.

Assembly of TCR beta libraries relied on iRepertoire HTBI primers together with Arm-PCR of CDR3 regions. In the original processing: Samples jointly harbored fewer than 70 TRBV and 15 or so TRBJ segments. TCRdb used MiXCR to reprocess the multiplex PCR reads, holding one entry per CDR3 protein. The V and J calls reflect TCRdb's pipeline rather than the authors' work. This table holds about 400,000 distinct CDR3 sequences, less than 25% found once. Specified time point: persistent/refractory GD, antithyroid drugs over 5 years with positive TRAb. Extracted RNA from PBMCs served as the source of the TCR library. Trimming took 4 bases from V and 0 from J; bases not matched to a gene: 13. This CDR3 has 19 amino acids. CDR1 and CDR2 (germline): SEHNR, FQNEAQ (reference sequence).

Sample: peripheral blood mononuclear cells (PBMCs), taken when the disease was refractory, from a patient treated with antithyroid drugs. The sequence derives from a female donor with Graves disease. The V gene is TRBV7-9, the J gene TRBJ2-7; 12 bases are shared with TRBD2. The CDR3 sequence: CASSSTFRTSGASSYEQYF. CDR3 nucleotide sequence: TGTGCCAGCAGCTCGACCTTTCGGACTAGCGGGGCTAGCTCCTACGAGCAGTACTTC.